This T cell receptor (beta chain) was found in a study of response to subunit inactivated influenza vaccine. Whole-study findings and limits: Authors suggested each seasonal influenza vaccination recruits few new T cells.

TCRdb ran MiXCR on the RT-PCR reads and lists one entry per CDR3 protein. Here the sample spans 800,000 to 1,000,000 distinct CDR3 sequences, 21% being singletons. CDR1 and CDR2 from the germline V gene are ENHRY and SYGVKD. The V gene lost 0 bases and the J gene lost 6 bases, with 10 bases spanning the gap. This CDR3 region has 14 residues. This clonotype was recorded a few times. As yet, its antigen is unknown. The TCR originated in a man in his fifties or sixties who received an inactivated influenza vaccine. V usage is TRBV10-3 and J usage is TRBJ2-3, with D hard to call. This material consisted of PBMCs from blood, taken 4 to 6 days after vaccination. The CDR3 nucleotides are TGTGCCATCAGTGAGTCGGTTCTCCGGGATACGCAGTATTTT. Amino acids: CAISESVLRDTQYF.